This passage covers 27 T cell receptor beta chains from one sample sequenced in a study of PD-L1 blockade in urothelial cancer. The repertoire was sequenced with immunoSEQ multiplex PCR; TCRdb's copy has only in-frame clones and lacks some. This sample yields tens of thousands of clones, of which about 86% are seen a single time; 14% to 15% belongs to the top ten. Noted time point: pretreatment peripheral blood. This material consisted of PBMCs, taken around atezolizumab (anti-PD-L1) treatment. All receptors derive from a man aged 55-75 years with urothelial cancer.

The J gene is TRBJ1-4, the V gene TRBV7-9; tentative D call: TRBD1 (5 bases). The CDR3 totals 13 residues. Trimming pared 7 bases from V and 3 bases from J, leaving 9 bases between. Looked up from germline, CDR1 is SEHNR and CDR2 is FQNEAQ (reference sequence). The CDR3 spells CASKAGPNEKLFF. The CDR3, as DNA: TGTGCCAGCAAGGCAGGGCCTAATGAAAAACTGTTTTTT.

This clone came up once. The V call is TRBV6-1, the J call TRBJ2-3; 10 nucleotides align to TRBD1. The length of the CDR3 is 16 residues. J was trimmed by 6 bases and V by 4 bases; bases with no gene match: 10. Germline-derived CDR1 and CDR2 are MNHNS and SASEGT. CDR3 nucleotide sequence: TGTGCCAGCAGTGTAAAGGACAGGGGGAGGTCGGATACGCAGTATTTT. Translating gives CASSVKDRGRSDTQYF.

The genes are TRBV7-9 and TRBJ1-4, with a possible D match to TRBD1 (6 bases). V was clipped by 5 bases and J by 3 bases, with 13 bases between them. This CDR3 has 15 residues. Germline V gene sequence: CDR1 SEHNR, CDR2 FQNEAQ (reference sequence). The DNA for the CDR3 is TGTGCCAGCAGCCCTACAGGGTTGGCTAATGAAAAACTGTTTTTT. Amino acid sequence: CASSPTGLANEKLFF.

This clone was observed a handful of times. The chain employs TRBV30 and TRBJ1-2; D call uncertain. Trimming stripped 3 bases from V and 4 bases from J, with 9 bases between. Germline V gene sequence: CDR1 GTSNPN, CDR2 SVGIG (reference sequence). This CDR3 is 12 amino acids long. In DNA form, the CDR3 reads TGTGCCTGGAGCTTGAGTACCTATGGCTACACCTTC. Its translation is CAWSLSTYGYTF.

This CDR3 is CASSLFAQGPNTGELFF. CDR3 coding DNA: TGTGCCAGCAGTTTATTTGCCCAGGGTCCGAACACCGGGGAGCTGTTTTTT. This chain connects TRBV27 to TRBJ2-2; D may be TRBD1 (5 bases). With 1 base removed from V and 0 bases from J, the gap between germline ends came to 12 bases. The CDR3 runs to 17 residues. The germline CDR1 and CDR2 sequences are MNHEY and SMNVEV (reference sequence).

This chain connects TRBV6-1 to TRBJ1-5; perhaps TRBD1 as D (5 bases). V was pared by 3 bases and J by 2 bases, with 8 bases between. The CDR3 has 14 residues. Germline CDR1 reads MNHNS; CDR2 reads SASEGT. The CDR3 region is CASSEFRGNQPQHF. The DNA of the CDR3 is TGTGCCAGCAGTGAGTTCAGGGGCAATCAGCCCCAGCATTTT.

V is TRBV7-9 and J is TRBJ2-3; unclear D gene. Trimming left V 1 base short and J 0 bases short, with 8 bases between. The CDR3 length is 15 residues. CDR1 and CDR2 from the germline V gene are SEHNR and FQNEAQ (reference sequence). This chain's CDR3 is CASSLGGTSTDTQYF. The CDR3 nucleotides are TGTGCCAGCAGCTTAGGAGGTACCAGCACAGATACGCAGTATTTT.

This chain uses TRBV27 with TRBJ2-7, with 7 bases fitting TRBD1. J was trimmed by 3 bases and V by 8 bases; bases with no gene match: 7. The CDR3 consists of 13 residues. Per the germline V gene, CDR1 is MNHEY and CDR2 is SMNVEV (reference sequence). The CDR3 nucleotides read TGTGCCAGCGAGGGGGCCACCCACTACGAGCAGTACTTC. Its translation is CASEGATHYEQYF.

This clone was seen a single time. The rearrangement joins TRBV7-3 to TRBJ2-6; no firm D call. The CDR3 is 15 amino acids. The germline V gene encodes CDR1 SGHTA and CDR2 FQGTGA. V gave up 4 bases and J gave up 0 bases, with 7 bases separating them. This CDR3 reads CASSSANSGANVLTF. In DNA form, the CDR3 reads TGTGCCAGCAGCTCTGCTAACTCTGGGGCCAACGTCCTGACTTTC.

The chain recombines TRBV10-3 with TRBJ2-7; D may be TRBD1 (6 bases). The V end was cut by 3 bases, the J end by 0 bases, with 12 bases between. CDR3 length: 15 residues. The germline CDR1 and CDR2 sequences are ENHRY and SYGVKD. The CDR3 nucleotides read TGTGCCATCAGTGACCCAGGGGCTCCCTCCTACGAGCAGTACTTC. It translates to CAISDPGAPSYEQYF.

This clone was seen more than once but under ten times. This chain links TRBV7-9 with TRBJ2-7; 9 bases are a match to TRBD1. Germline V gene lookup returns CDR1 SEHNR and CDR2 FQNEAQ (reference sequence). V gave up 4 bases and J gave up 4 bases; unmatched junction bases: 5. CDR3 length: 14 amino acids. For the CDR3, the DNA is TGTGCCAGCAGCTCCGCGGGACAGGGTTACGAGCAGTACTTC. This encodes CASSSAGQGYEQYF. Full variable domain (rest looked up from reference TRBV7-9 and TRBJ2-7): DTGVSQNPRHKITKRGQNVTFRCDPISEHNRLYWYRQTLGQGPEFLTYFQNEAQLEKSRLLSDRFSAERPKGSFSTLEIQRTEQGDSAMYLCASSSAGQGYEQYFGPGTRLTVT.

In nucleotides, the CDR3 is TGTGCCAGCAGTGAATGGGATGGGCAGGGGGCGCGTGGCTACACCTTC. Residues: CASSEWDGQGARGYTF. The J gene is TRBJ1-2, the V gene TRBV25-1, with TRBD1 matching over 8 bases. The CDR3 extends over 16 amino acids. The junction had 11 bases not matched to a gene; V was cut back by 1 base and J by 7 bases. Germline loops: CDR1 MGHDK, CDR2 SYGVNS.

V gene TRBV11-2 combines with J gene TRBJ2-1, with a weak D call TRBD2 (6 bases). Germline loops: CDR1 SGHAT, CDR2 FQNNGV. CDR3 size: 13 residues. The V end lost 1 base, the J end lost 10 bases, and 11 bases lay between the germline ends. The CDR3 bases are TGTGCCAGCAGCTTAGGGGGGACTTTAGAGCAGTTCTTC. Residues: CASSLGGTLEQFF. Together with reference TRBV11-2 and TRBJ2-1, the CDR3 gives the full variable domain: EAGVAQSPRYKIIEKRQSVAFWCNPISGHATLYWYQQILGQGPKLLIQFQNNGVVDDSQLPKDRFSAERLKGVDSTLKIQPAKLEDSAVYLCASSLGGTLEQFFGPGTRLTVL.

The CDR3 region has the DNA TGCGCCAGCAGCTTGCAGACAGGGCCTACGCAGTATTTT. Protein: CASSLQTGPTQYF. This rearrangement joins TRBV5-1 to TRBJ2-3; 7 positions agree with TRBD1. The CDR3 length is 13 residues. Unmatched junction bases numbered 4, after V lost 1 base and J lost 8 bases. CDR1 is SGHRS and CDR2 is YFSETQ in the germline V gene. The whole variable domain, remainder taken from reference TRBV5-1 and TRBJ2-3, is KAGVTQTPRYLIKTRGQQVTLSCSPISGHRSVSWYQQTPGQGLQFLFEYFSETQRNKGNFPGRFSGRQFSNSRSEMNVSTLELGDSALYLCASSLQTGPTQYFGPGTRLTVL.

This clone appeared a few times. CDR3 sequence (DNA): TGCGCCAGCAGCTTGATACGGGGGGACAATGAGCAGTTCTTC. Its translation is CASSLIRGDNEQFF. The chain has TRBV5-1 and TRBJ2-1, with 7 nucleotides matching TRBD2. CDR3 length equals 14 residues. Germline-derived CDR1 and CDR2 are SGHRS and YFSETQ. J was trimmed by 5 bases and V by 1 base; bases with no gene match: 3.

The chain carries TRBV19 and TRBJ2-5, with TRBD2 matching 11 bases. The CDR3 totals 15 residues. CDR1 LNHDA and CDR2 SQIVND come from the germline V gene (reference sequence). Trimming at V came to 3 bases and at J to 3 bases, leaving 3 bases not matched to a gene. The chain's CDR3 is CASSIGTSGKETQYF. The CDR3 nucleotides are TGTGCCAGTAGTATCGGGACTAGCGGTAAAGAGACCCAGTACTTC.

This chain uses TRBV4-3 with TRBJ1-4; D unresolved. This CDR3 contains 16 residues. The ends were cut back, 2 bases at V and 2 bases at J, with 12 bases in the middle. Germline assignment: CDR1 LGHNA and CDR2 YSLEER. The CDR3 region has the DNA TGCGCCAGCAGCCAAAATCCCCCTATGACTAATGAAAAACTGTTTTTT. Amino acid sequence: CASSQNPPMTNEKLFF.

The chain joins TRBV30 to TRBJ1-3; 8 positions match TRBD1. This CDR3 spans 13 amino acids. Losses at the gene ends were 3 bases for V and 10 bases for J; bases not matched to a gene: 8. Germline CDR1 is GTSNPN and CDR2 is SVGIG (reference sequence). In DNA, the CDR3 is TGTGCCTGGAGGGGACAGGCGCTTTCGACCATATATTTT. Protein product: CAWRGQALSTIYF.

This clone is a singleton in its sample. The rearrangement uses TRBV5-1 and TRBJ2-5, with D tentatively TRBD2 (6 bases). CDR1 is SGHRS and CDR2 is YFSETQ in the germline V gene. This CDR3 comprises 15 residues. V dropped 7 bases and J dropped 2 bases, with 18 bases sitting between them. The CDR3 DNA follows: TGCGCCAGCTCACTCATTAGCGGAGGTCAAGAGACCCAGTACTTC. This codes for CASSLISGGQETQYF.

This clone occurred a few times. The chain combines TRBV5-4 with TRBJ1-2, with TRBD1 as a possible D gene (5 bases). Germline V lookup: CDR1 SGHNT, CDR2 YYREEE (reference sequence). Trimming pared 7 bases from V and 3 bases from J, leaving 13 bases between. This CDR3 is built from 13 residues. CDR3 DNA: TGTGCCAGCGCAATCAGGGATGACTATGGCTACACCTTC. Translation gives CASAIRDDYGYTF. The full variable domain, with the rest looked up from reference TRBV5-4 and TRBJ1-2, is ETGVTQSPTHLIKTRGQQVTLRCSSQSGHNTVSWYQQALGQGPQFIFQYYREEENGRGNFPPRFSGLQFPNYSSELNVNALELDDSALYLCASAIRDDYGYTFGSGTRLTVV.

The CDR3 coding sequence is TGTGCCAGCAGCTTAGGAAGGGGCGGGGGAGCGTTTAGCACAGATACGCAGTATTTT. Translation: CASSLGRGGGAFSTDTQYF. The rearrangement uses TRBV7-3 and TRBJ2-3; 7 bases align to TRBD2. This CDR3 has 19 amino acids. Germline-derived CDR1 and CDR2 are SGHTA and FQGTGA. V was pared by 2 bases and J by 0 bases, with 14 bases of the junction left unmatched. Full variable domain (remainder filled in from reference TRBV7-3 and TRBJ2-3): GAGVSQTPSNKVTEKGKYVELRCDPISGHTALYWYRQSLGQGPEFLIYFQGTGAADDSGLPNDRFFAVRPEGSVSTLKIQRTERGDSAVYLCASSLGRGGGAFSTDTQYFGPGTRLTVL.

The chain couples TRBV5-6 to TRBJ1-1; 8 bases map to TRBD1. J lost 5 bases, V lost 2 bases, and 5 bases had no gene match. The CDR3 loop spans 14 amino acids. Germline CDR1 SGHDT, CDR2 YYEEEE. In DNA, the CDR3 is TGTGCCAGCAGCTTACAGGGGGGAGGAACTGAAGCTTTCTTT. Its protein product is CASSLQGGGTEAFF.

This clone was observed once. The rearrangement joins TRBV11-3 to TRBJ2-5; TRBD2 agrees at 9 bases. The CDR3 extends over 16 amino acids. Losses at the gene ends were 5 bases for V and 4 bases for J; bases not matched to a gene: 11. The V gene's germline CDR1 is SGHNT and CDR2 YENEEA. The CDR3 coding sequence is TGTGCCAGCAGCAAACTCGGCGGGGGGGCCAGAGAGACCCAGTACTTC. Encoded protein: CASSKLGGGARETQYF. The full variable domain, with the rest looked up from reference TRBV11-3 and TRBJ2-5, is EAGVVQSPRYKIIEKKQPVAFWCNPISGHNTLYWYLQNLGQGPELLIRYENEEAVDDSQLPKDRFSAERLKGVDSTLKIQPAELGDSAVYLCASSKLGGGARETQYFGPGTRLLVL.

The chain links TRBV5-1 to TRBJ2-1, with 12 bases lining up with TRBD1. The junction had 5 bases not matched to a gene; V was cut back by 5 bases and J by 2 bases. There are 16 residues in the CDR3. From germline, CDR1 is SGHRS and CDR2 YFSETQ. In DNA, the CDR3 is TGCGCCAGCAGTACCGGGGACAGGGGGCCCTACAATGAGCAGTTCTTC. Translating gives CASSTGDRGPYNEQFF.

The chain recombines TRBV12-5 with TRBJ1-2; possible D gene TRBD1, 5 bases. The CDR3 has 15 amino acids. The V end was cut by 2 bases, the J end by 2 bases, with 12 bases between. Germline V gene sequence: CDR1 LGHNT, CDR2 FRNRAP. CDR3 residues: CASGLSLGVNYGYTF. CDR3 nucleotide sequence: TGTGCTAGTGGTTTGTCCCTAGGGGTGAACTATGGCTACACCTTC. Supplemented by reference TRBV12-5 and TRBJ1-2, the full variable domain reads DARVTQTPRHKVTEMGQEVTMRCQPILGHNTVFWYRQTMMQGLELLAYFRNRAPLDDSGMPKDRFSAEMPDATLATLKIQPSEPRDSAVYFCASGLSLGVNYGYTFGSGTRLTVV.

V gene TRBV5-4 combines with J gene TRBJ1-2; D is unclear. The CDR3 contains 14 residues. Per germline, CDR1 SGHNT and CDR2 YYREEE (reference sequence). Trimming removed 7 bases from V and 2 bases from J, with 15 bases in between. As DNA, the CDR3 is TGTGCCAGCTTTAGGTCGGGAAGAAACTATGGCTACACCTTC. Translated: CASFRSGRNYGYTF.

Only a few counts were recorded for this clone. The V gene is TRBV4-3, the J gene TRBJ1-2, with D maybe TRBD1 (6 bases). The CDR3 is made up of 15 amino acids. Trimming left V 1 base short and J 7 bases short, with 16 bases between. In germline, CDR1 is LGHNA, CDR2 YSLEER. CDR3 coding DNA: TGCGCCAGCAGCCAAGTCTTTGGGGGGGGCGGTGGCTACACCTTC. Its translation is CASSQVFGGGGGYTF.